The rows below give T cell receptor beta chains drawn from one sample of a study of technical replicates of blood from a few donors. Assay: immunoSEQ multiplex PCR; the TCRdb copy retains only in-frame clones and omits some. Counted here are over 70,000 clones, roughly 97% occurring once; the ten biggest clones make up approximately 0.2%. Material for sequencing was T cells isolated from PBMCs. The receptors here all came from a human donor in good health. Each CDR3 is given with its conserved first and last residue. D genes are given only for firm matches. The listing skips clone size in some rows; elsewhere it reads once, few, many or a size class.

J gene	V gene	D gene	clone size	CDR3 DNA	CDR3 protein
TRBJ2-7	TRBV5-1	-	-	TGCGCCAGCAGCTTGCGGGGGTCCCCCTACGAGCAGTACTTC	CASSLRGSPYEQYF
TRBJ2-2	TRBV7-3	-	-	TGTGCCAGCAGCCCGCAGGGAACCGGGGAGCTGTTTTTT	CASSPQGTGELFF
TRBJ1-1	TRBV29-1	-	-	TGCAGCGTGGTACAGCTCGCTGAAGCTTTCTTT	CSVVQLAEAFF
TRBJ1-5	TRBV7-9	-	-	TGTGCCAGCAGCTATAGTAATCAGCCCCAGCATTTT	CASSYSNQPQHF
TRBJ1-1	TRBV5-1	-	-	TGCGCCAGCAGCTCACAGGGCGACACTGAAGCTTTCTTT	CASSSQGDTEAFF
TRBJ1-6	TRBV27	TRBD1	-	TGTGCCAGCAGTCTATGGACAGGCGGAAATTCACCCCTCCACTTT	CASSLWTGGNSPLHF
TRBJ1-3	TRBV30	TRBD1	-	TGTGCCTCAATCACAGGGGTTACTGGAAACACCATATATTTT	CASITGVTGNTIYF
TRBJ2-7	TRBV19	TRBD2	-	TGTGCCAGTAGTCCCCGACTAGCGGGAGACTACGAGCAGTACTTC	CASSPRLAGDYEQYF
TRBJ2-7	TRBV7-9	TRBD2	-	TGTGCCAGCAGCTCGACTAGCGGCTCCTACGAGCAGTACTTC	CASSSTSGSYEQYF
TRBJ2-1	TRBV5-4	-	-	TGTGCCAGCACCCCAGTGGGGGCAGGGAATGAGCAGTTCTTC	CASTPVGAGNEQFF
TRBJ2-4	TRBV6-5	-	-	TGTGCCAGCAGATACAGCGGGCAGGGAAAAAACATTCAGTACTTC	CASRYSGQGKNIQYF
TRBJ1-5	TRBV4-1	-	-	TGCGCCAGCAGCCCGGGGGGGTTAGGAAATCAGCCCCAGCATTTT	CASSPGGLGNQPQHF
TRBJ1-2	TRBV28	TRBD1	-	TGTGCCAGCAGTCTCGGAACCGGGACAGGGGACTATGGCTACACCTTC	CASSLGTGTGDYGYTF
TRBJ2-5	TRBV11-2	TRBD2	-	TGTGCCAGCAGCTTAGGCGTTAGCGGGAGCCAGTACTTC	CASSLGVSGSQYF
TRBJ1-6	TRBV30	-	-	TGTGCCTGGAGTGTACTGAGGAATTCACCCCTCCACTTT	CAWSVLRNSPLHF
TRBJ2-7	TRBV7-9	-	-	TGTGCCAGCAGCTTAGAGCCGGGCCTTGGGGGCACCTACGAGCAGTACTTC	CASSLEPGLGGTYEQYF
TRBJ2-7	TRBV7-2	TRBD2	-	TGTGCCAGCAGCCCTCCCTCTAGCGGGGCCTACGAGCAGTACTTC	CASSPPSSGAYEQYF
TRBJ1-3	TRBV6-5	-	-	TGTGCCAGCAGTTACGGGCCCCGGGGAAACACCATATATTTT	CASSYGPRGNTIYF
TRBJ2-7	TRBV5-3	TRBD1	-	TGTGCCAGAAGCTGGAACTTACCGGGACAGGGGTATTCCCTTACCTACGAGCAGTACTTC	CARSWNLPGQGYSLTYEQYF
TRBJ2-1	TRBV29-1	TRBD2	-	TGCAGCGTTGGGGAGACTAGCGAAAGCTCCTACAATGAGCAGTTCTTC	CSVGETSESSYNEQFF
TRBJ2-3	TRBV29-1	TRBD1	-	TGCAGCGTCTGTAACCCGGGACAGGGGGTAGGCACAGATACGCAGTATTTT	CSVCNPGQGVGTDTQYF
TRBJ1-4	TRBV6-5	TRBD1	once	TGTGCCAGTTCAGACAGGGTGGAAGAAAAACTGTTTTTT	CASSDRVEEKLFF
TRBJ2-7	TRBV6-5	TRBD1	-	TGTGCCAGCAGTTCAGGGGACAGGCTGGTCTACGAGCAGTACTTC	CASSSGDRLVYEQYF
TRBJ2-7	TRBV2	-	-	TGTGCCTCCACAGGACCGCCCTACGAGCAGTACTTC	CASTGPPYEQYF
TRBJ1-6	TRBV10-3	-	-	TGTGCCACAACCGGACGGACTGAACTTTCACCCCTCCACTTT	CATTGRTELSPLHF
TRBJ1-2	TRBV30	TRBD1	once	TGTGCCTGGATCACCGGGACAGGGAAAAAGGATGGCTACACCTTC	CAWITGTGKKDGYTF
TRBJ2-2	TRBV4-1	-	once	TGCGCCAGCAGCCATAAGGGGGGGCGGTACACCGGGGAGCTGTTTTTT	CASSHKGGRYTGELFF
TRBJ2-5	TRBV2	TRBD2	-	TGTGCCAGCTGGGTGGGTAGCGGGAGGGCCGGAGAGACCCAGTACTTC	CASWVGSGRAGETQYF
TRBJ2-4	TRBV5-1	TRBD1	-	TGCGCCAGCAGATTAGCCGGGACAGGGGACCTCCTAGCCAAAAACATTCAGTACTTC	CASRLAGTGDLLAKNIQYF